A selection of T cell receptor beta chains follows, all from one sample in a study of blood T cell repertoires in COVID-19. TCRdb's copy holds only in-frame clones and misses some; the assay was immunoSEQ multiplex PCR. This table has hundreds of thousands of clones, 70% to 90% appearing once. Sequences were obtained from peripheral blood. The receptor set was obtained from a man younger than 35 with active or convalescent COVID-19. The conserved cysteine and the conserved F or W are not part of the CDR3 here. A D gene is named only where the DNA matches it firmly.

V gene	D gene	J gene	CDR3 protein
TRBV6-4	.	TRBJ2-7	ASSDPLLYEQY
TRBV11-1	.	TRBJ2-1	ASSLELAEFYNEQF
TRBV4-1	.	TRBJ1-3	ASSQADKLAGNTIY
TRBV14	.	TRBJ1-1	ASSQEYRMNTEAF
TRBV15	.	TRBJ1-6	ATSRDIQEYSPLH
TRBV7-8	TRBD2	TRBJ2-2	ASSPGLYTGELF
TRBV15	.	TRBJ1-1	ATSLRTESTEAF
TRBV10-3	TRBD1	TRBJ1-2	AISEDRDAYGYT
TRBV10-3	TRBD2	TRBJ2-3	AISGRAGGDTQY
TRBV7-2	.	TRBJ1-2	ASSPGGRGYGYT
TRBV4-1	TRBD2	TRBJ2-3	ASSLPPSGFASTDTQY
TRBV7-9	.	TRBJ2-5	ASSPQDRDQETQY
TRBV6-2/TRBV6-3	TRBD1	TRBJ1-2	ASSRQGIYGYT
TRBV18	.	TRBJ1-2	ASSPPSSFRGGYT
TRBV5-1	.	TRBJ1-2	ASSLVIGSGQGRKNYGYT
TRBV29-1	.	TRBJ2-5	SVRDGQETQY
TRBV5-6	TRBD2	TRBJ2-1	ASSTPAGVFSERF
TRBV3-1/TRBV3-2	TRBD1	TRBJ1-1	ASSQWDRPNTEAF
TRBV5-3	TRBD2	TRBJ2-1	ARSFLREGLIDEQF
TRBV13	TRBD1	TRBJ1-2	ASSRDRERFSSYGYT
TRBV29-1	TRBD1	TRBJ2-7	SVEGDRGIPYEQY
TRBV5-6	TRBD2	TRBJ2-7	ASSLTPGEGSEQY
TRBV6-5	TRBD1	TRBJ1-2	ASNLQGSAYGYT
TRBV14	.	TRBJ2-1	ASRERVGNEQF
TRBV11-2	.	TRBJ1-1	ASSLAGVTEAF
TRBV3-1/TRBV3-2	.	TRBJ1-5	ASSQGLNQPQH
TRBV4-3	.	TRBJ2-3	ASSQDRGPYGD
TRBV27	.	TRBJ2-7	ASSYSGSYEQY
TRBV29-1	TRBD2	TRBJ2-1	SVVGRAQNEQF
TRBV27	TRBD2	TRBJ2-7	ASSLSGGEQY
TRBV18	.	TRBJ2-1	ASSPHQVQF
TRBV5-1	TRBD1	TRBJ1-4	ASSFSPDRGLGKLF
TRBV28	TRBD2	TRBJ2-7	ASSPASGRAYEQY
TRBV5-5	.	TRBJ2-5	ASSSPGTKETQY
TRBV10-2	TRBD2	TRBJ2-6	ASRGGVDSGANVLT
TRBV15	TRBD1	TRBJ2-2	ATRYGQGGTGELF